This TCR beta chain derives from a study of blood T cell repertoires in COVID-19. About the study: The samples span acute and convalescent COVID-19 from the United States, Italy and Spain.

There are 13 residues in the CDR3. CDR1 is SGHAT and CDR2 is FQNNGV in the germline V gene. With 1 base removed from V and 8 bases from J, the gap between germline ends came to 11 bases. In the study's own analysis: Reference gene primers were amplified, and this amplification served to estimate nucleated cell counts. Repertoires were generated with immunoSEQ multiplex PCR, while TCRdb's copy carries only in-frame clones and drops some. V and J calls and clone size come straight from that table; D and trimming were deduced from the DNA. The sample lists approximately 190,000 clones, about nine tenths occurring once.

The rearrangement links TRBV11-2 to TRBJ1-2; D is ambiguous. The clonotype comes from a man aged 65 to 85 with active or convalescent COVID-19. Input material: peripheral blood. DNA of the CDR3: TGTGCCAGCAGCTTAGCTAGGTCGGAGGGCTACACCTTC. It codes for CASSLARSEGYTF.